The 21 T cell receptor beta chains below come from one sample, sequenced in a study of CD8 T cells in ankylosing spondylitis. TCRdb called the 5' RACE reads again in MiXCR, with one record for every CDR3 protein. The sample consists of about 230,000 distinct CDR3 sequences, approximately 8.4% of them appearing once. Sequencing input: blood, either unsorted or a sorted T cell fraction (not recorded which). The source of these receptors is a female donor with ankylosing spondylitis or in good health (not recorded which).

In its sample, this clonotype was seen many times. The V gene is TRBV15, the J gene TRBJ2-1; TRBD2 matches 9 bases. J was trimmed by 6 bases and V by 1 base; bases with no gene match: 4. The CDR3 consists of 15 residues. Germline V gene data show CDR1 as LNHNV and CDR2 as YYDKDF (reference sequence). Written as DNA, the CDR3 is TGTGCCACCAGCAGAGCCGCTAGCGGGGTCAATGAGCAGTTCTTC. Translation: CATSRAASGVNEQFF.

This clonotype has a count of ten or more. J is TRBJ2-7 and V is TRBV7-2, with 8 bases aligning to TRBD2. V shed 1 base, J shed 6 bases, and the junction held 5 bases outside the gene matches. The CDR3 sequence is 14 residues long. Per the germline V gene, CDR1 is SGHTA and CDR2 is FQGNSA. The CDR3 nucleotides are TGTGCCAGCAGCTTAGGCAGCGGGAGAGGCGAGCAGTACTTC. It codes for CASSLGSGRGEQYF. The full variable domain, rest sourced from reference TRBV7-2 and TRBJ2-7, is GAGVSQSPSNKVTEKGKDVELRCDPISGHTALYWYRQSLGQGLEFLIYFQGNSAPDKSGLPSDRFSAERTGGSVSTLTIQRTQQEDSAVYLCASSLGSGRGEQYFGPGTRLTVT.

There are many counts of this clonotype. V and J are TRBV3-1 and TRBJ2-7; a weak D match, TRBD1 (6 bases). Between the trimmed V and J ends, which lost 4 bases and 3 bases, there was a span of 13 bases. This CDR3 comprises 14 residues. Per germline, CDR1 LGHDT and CDR2 YNNKEL (reference sequence). The CDR3: CASSPIQGFYEQYF. Here the CDR3 DNA reads TGTGCCAGCAGCCCCATACAGGGCTTCTACGAGCAGTACTTC.

This clonotype occurred a few times. V usage is TRBV7-9 and J usage is TRBJ2-1; D unclear. CDR3 size: 14 residues. CDR1 and CDR2 (germline): SEHNR, FQNEAQ (reference sequence). The V end was cut by 5 bases, the J end by 6 bases, with 14 bases between. This CDR3 reads CASSRPQGSNEQFF. The CDR3 DNA reads TGTGCCAGCAGCCGACCCCAAGGCAGCAATGAGCAGTTCTTC. The whole variable domain, filled in from reference TRBV7-9 and TRBJ2-1, reads DTGVSQNPRHKITKRGQNVTFRCDPISEHNRLYWYRQTLGQGPEFLTYFQNEAQLEKSRLLSDRFSAERPKGSFSTLEIQRTEQGDSAMYLCASSRPQGSNEQFFGPGTRLTVL.

This clonotype came up many times. The chain employs TRBV10-3 and TRBJ2-7; a weak D match, TRBD2 (6 bases). Deletions cut 10 bases from V and 3 bases from J, with 19 bases between. CDR1 ENHRY and CDR2 SYGVKD come from the germline V gene. The CDR3 totals 14 residues. CDR3 region: CATRSDGGIYEQYF. The DNA for the CDR3 is TGTGCCACGAGAAGCGACGGGGGAATCTACGAGCAGTACTTC.

This clonotype was seen repeatedly, ten times or more. The V and J genes are TRBV9 and TRBJ2-2; a possible D gene is TRBD2 (5 bases). The CDR3 sequence is 13 residues long. From germline, CDR1 is SGDLS and CDR2 YYNGEE. Between the trimmed V and J ends, which lost 0 bases and 8 bases, there was a span of 8 bases. This chain's CDR3 is CASSVDPGGELFF. Written as DNA, the CDR3 is TGTGCCAGCAGCGTAGACCCGGGAGGGGAGCTGTTTTTT. Using reference TRBV9 and TRBJ2-2 for the parts outside the CDR3, the full variable domain is DSGVTQTPKHLITATGQRVTLRCSPRSGDLSVYWYQQSLDQGLQFLIQYYNGEERAKGNILERFSAQQFPDLHSELNLSSLELGDSALYFCASSVDPGGELFFGEGSRLTVL.

Regarding this clonotype: One end of the junction is discordant with germline, which a read error may explain. The rearrangement joins TRBV28 to TRBJ2-1; TRBD2 aligns across 7 bases. Germline loops: CDR1 MDHEN, CDR2 SYDVKM. The CDR3 has 14 residues. The CDR3, as DNA: TGTGCCAGTAGTTTACTGGGACTACACAATGAGCAGTTCTTC. Translating it yields CASSLLGLHNEQFF.

This clonotype was observed at least ten times. The V gene is TRBV7-2, the J gene TRBJ2-7; 8 nucleotides line up with TRBD2. The CDR3 is 13 amino acids. V trimming: 4 bases; J trimming: 7 bases; junction bases outside the gene matches: 6. Germline V gene sequence: CDR1 SGHTA, CDR2 FQGNSA. In DNA form, the CDR3 reads TGTGCCAGCAGCTGGAGCGGGAGCGGAGAGCAGTACTTC. Residues: CASSWSGSGEQYF. Full variable domain (remainder filled in from reference TRBV7-2 and TRBJ2-7): GAGVSQSPSNKVTEKGKDVELRCDPISGHTALYWYRQSLGQGLEFLIYFQGNSAPDKSGLPSDRFSAERTGGSVSTLTIQRTQQEDSAVYLCASSWSGSGEQYFGPGTRLTVT.

In this sample, this clonotype turned up many times. The rearrangement joins TRBV12-3 or TRBV12-4 to TRBJ2-5, with D unclear. The CDR3 is 11 residues long. The V and J ends lost 3 bases and 7 bases respectively, with 6 bases between them. CDR3: CASSLTGTQYF. The CDR3 DNA follows: TGTGCCAGCAGTTTGACCGGGACCCAGTACTTC.

This clonotype was observed many times. This rearrangement joins TRBV29-1 to TRBJ2-4; TRBD2 might be the D (5 bases). Trimming removed 6 bases at V and 0 bases at J, with 12 bases between. The CDR3 covers 14 residues. Looked up from germline, CDR1 is SQVTM and CDR2 is ANQGSEA. Here the CDR3 DNA reads TGCAGCGTCGCGATGAGCGGAGCCAAAAACATTCAGTACTTC. Translated: CSVAMSGAKNIQYF.

This clonotype was seen at least ten times. This chain connects TRBV29-1 to TRBJ1-1, with D unresolved. The germline V gene has CDR1 SQVTM and CDR2 ANQGSEA. Deletions cut 4 bases from V and 7 bases from J, with 10 bases between. This CDR3 comprises 11 residues. The CDR3 here is CSVAVNLEAFF. CDR3 DNA: TGCAGCGTTGCCGTAAACCTTGAAGCTTTCTTT.

This clonotype was seen at least ten times. The chain carries TRBV7-8 and TRBJ2-7; 14 bases are a match to TRBD2. Germline trimming cut 5 bases from V and 2 bases from J; bases unmatched to any gene: 5. The CDR3 has 16 amino acids. Per the germline V gene, CDR1 is SGHVS and CDR2 is FQNEAQ. This CDR3 reads CASSAGTSGRTYEQYF. For the CDR3, the DNA is TGTGCCAGCAGCGCAGGGACTAGCGGGAGAACCTACGAGCAGTACTTC.

This clonotype turned up a few times. V and J are TRBV7-2 and TRBJ2-1; 7 bases line up with TRBD2. The germline CDR1 and CDR2 sequences are SGHTA and FQGNSA. This CDR3 has 13 residues. The ends lost 3 bases at V and 6 bases at J; junction bases unmatched: 2. The CDR3 sequence is CASSFRLANEQFF. The CDR3 bases are TGTGCCAGCAGCTTCAGACTAGCCAATGAGCAGTTCTTC.

The chain combines TRBV7-2 with TRBJ1-2, with 7 bases aligning to TRBD1. This CDR3 has 12 residues. Looked up from germline, CDR1 is SGHTA and CDR2 is FQGNSA. V shed 5 bases, J shed 7 bases, and the junction held 4 bases outside the gene matches. The CDR3 DNA reads TGTGCCAGCAGCATGACAGGGACTGGCTACACCTTC. Protein sequence: CASSMTGTGYTF.

This clonotype has at least ten counts. V gene TRBV5-1 combines with J gene TRBJ1-1; 8 nucleotides align to TRBD1. Germline V lookup: CDR1 SGHRS, CDR2 YFSETQ. This CDR3 is 16 amino acids long. V gave up 4 bases and J gave up 3 bases; unmatched junction bases: 11. This chain's CDR3 is CASSNPPRGRDTEAFF. In DNA, the CDR3 is TGCGCCAGCAGCAATCCTCCCAGGGGGCGAGACACTGAAGCTTTCTTT.

Judged by abundance, this clonotype is medium-sized (0.01 to 0.1%). The rearrangement joins TRBV2 to TRBJ1-4, with D unclear. This CDR3 region has 15 residues. The germline V gene has CDR1 SNHLY and CDR2 FYNNEI. V was clipped by 6 bases and J by 0 bases, with 11 bases between them. CDR3 sequence: CASSALGTTNEKLFF. Written as DNA, the CDR3 is TGTGCCAGCAGCGCCTTGGGGACAACTAATGAAAAACTGTTTTTT.

The table lists this clonotype with a few counts. This chain links TRBV28 with TRBJ2-1; possibly TRBD2 for D (5 bases). Trimming shortened V by 7 bases and J by 7 bases, and 17 bases separated the two germline ends. The CDR3 length is 14 residues. Germline V gives CDR1 MDHEN, CDR2 SYDVKM. The CDR3 DNA follows: TGTGCCAGCACGGAAGCCGGGTCGGGGAATGAGCAGTTCTTC. Translation gives CASTEAGSGNEQFF. The entire variable domain, with the rest obtained from reference TRBV28 and TRBJ2-1, is as follows: DVKVTQSSRYLVKRTGEKVFLECVQDMDHENMFWYRQDPGLGLRLIYFSYDVKMKEKGDIPEGYSVSREKKERFSLILESASTNQTSMYLCASTEAGSGNEQFFGPGTRLTVL.

This clonotype came up a few times. This chain links TRBV15 with TRBJ1-2; no clear D. Germline CDR1 LNHNV, CDR2 YYDKDF (reference sequence). The CDR3 is made up of 19 amino acids. The CDR3 DNA reads TGTCTCATCTTGGGGATCTGCAGTGTTTCGGAAGCTCCTAACTATGGCTACACCTTC. Amino acids: CLILGICSVSEAPNYGYTF.

This clonotype was detected many times. One end of the junction varies from germline; a read error may be responsible. The rearrangement uses TRBV5-6 and TRBJ2-1, with D unresolved. Germline V CDR1 and CDR2: SGHDT, YYEEEE. The CDR3 loop spans 11 amino acids. In DNA, the CDR3 is TGTGCCAGCAGCTCCCACAATGAGCAGTTCTTC. Translating gives CASSSHNEQFF.

This clonotype has only a few counts. The chain joins TRBV7-2 to TRBJ2-1; the match to TRBD1 covers 9 bases. Trimming took 6 bases from V and 6 from J; bases not matched to a gene: 9. The CDR3 is 15 residues long. CDR1 SGHTA and CDR2 FQGNSA come from the germline V gene. CDR3 amino acids: CASSYTQGARNEQFF. The CDR3 nucleotides read TGTGCCAGCAGTTACACACAGGGGGCGCGCAATGAGCAGTTCTTC.

This clonotype was counted many times. The chain employs TRBV20-1 and TRBJ1-4; no reliable D call. CDR1 and CDR2 (germline): DFQATT, SNEGSKA (reference sequence). The V gene lost 0 bases and the J gene lost 11 bases, with 10 bases spanning the gap. There are 12 residues in the CDR3. Here the CDR3 DNA reads TGCAGTGCTAGAGACCAAGGGTGGAAACTGTTTTTT. Protein product: CSARDQGWKLFF.